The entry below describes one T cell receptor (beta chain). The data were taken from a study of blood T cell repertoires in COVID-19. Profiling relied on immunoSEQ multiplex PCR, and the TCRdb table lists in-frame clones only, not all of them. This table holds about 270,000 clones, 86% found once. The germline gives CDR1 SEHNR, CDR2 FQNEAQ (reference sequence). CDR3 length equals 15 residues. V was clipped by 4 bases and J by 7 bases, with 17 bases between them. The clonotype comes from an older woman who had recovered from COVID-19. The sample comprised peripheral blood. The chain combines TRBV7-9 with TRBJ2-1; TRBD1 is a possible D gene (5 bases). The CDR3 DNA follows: TGTGCCAGCAGCTCTCCTCCAGGGTTGAAGAATGAGCAGTTCTTC. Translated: CASSSPPGLKNEQFF.